The present entry profiles one TCR beta chain with its context. Its antigen is not identified. The data derive from a study of cytomegalovirus exposure and HLA in healthy donors. Findings and caveats of the study: Follow-up analysis later connected one missense variant in DCLRE1C with trimming of TCR beta V- and J-genes. Apart from CMV serostatus, no immune exposure information was available. The classifier was said to identify cytomegalovirus status with high specificity and sensitivity.

Trimming removed 4 bases from V and 5 bases from J; junction bases left unmatched: 4. The germline CDR1 and CDR2 sequences are MNHNS and SASEGT. The CDR3 is made up of 14 amino acids. This PCR relied on a set of 60 Vbeta primers and 13 Jbeta primers. This table comes from immunoSEQ multiplex PCR, and its TCRdb copy is limited to in-frame clones, with some not included. The data hold approximately 110,000 clones, with 67% observed a single time. This chain connects TRBV6-1 to TRBJ2-2; TRBD2 matches 7 bases. The material sequenced was PBMCs. The receptor was isolated from a man in his late teens or twenties in good health and CMV-seropositive. The CDR3 spells CASSAPAGTGELFF. CDR3 sequence (DNA): TGTGCCAGCAGTGCCCCAGCGGGGACCGGGGAGCTGTTTTTT.